This TCR beta chain was obtained from a study of cytomegalovirus exposure and HLA in healthy donors. CDR3 size: 14 residues. V lost 3 bases and J lost 0, with 8 bases in between. Germline V gene data show CDR1 as SGHTA and CDR2 as FQGNSA. The sample holds a few counts of this clone. Its antigen is as yet unknown. General study results and limits: Exclusion as indistinguishable affected some V segments, including TRBV6-2 and TRBV6-3.

The PCR contained 60 Vbeta and 13 Jbeta primers. Clones were read by immunoSEQ multiplex PCR, and TCRdb kept only the in-frame ones, dropping some. The sample lists some 180,000 clones, 65% to 85% occurring once. The TCR was taken from a female donor in good health and CMV-seronegative. The sequenced sample was PBMCs. The chain couples TRBV7-2 to TRBJ1-1; D is ambiguous. CDR3 sequence: CASSFGVMNTEAFF. CDR3 coding DNA: TGTGCCAGCAGCTTCGGGGTCATGAACACTGAAGCTTTCTTT.